The 23 T cell receptor beta chains given below trace back to one sample, sequenced in a study of OX40 agonist ivuxolimab in advanced cancers. Libraries were prepared by immunoSEQ multiplex PCR; TCRdb keeps only in-frame clonotypes and omits some of them. The data hold 60,000 to 85,000 clones, with 70% to 90% observed a single time. The sample here was CD4+ or CD8+ T cells sorted from blood, taken in a trial of the OX40 agonist ivuxolimab. The receptor source for this set is an adult with an advanced solid tumor such as melanoma, head and neck, liver or kidney cancer.

V usage is TRBV25-1 and J usage is TRBJ1-4; D ambiguous. Germline-derived CDR1 and CDR2 are MGHDK and SYGVNS. The CDR3 extends over 15 amino acids. Trimming pared 3 bases from V and 4 bases from J, leaving 12 bases between. CDR3 sequence (DNA): TGTGCCAGCAGTGAGCCCCCTCCCTATAATGAAAAACTGTTTTTT. It is translated as CASSEPPPYNEKLFF.

The chain is built from TRBV19 and TRBJ2-1, with 14 nucleotides matching TRBD2. The germline CDR1 and CDR2 sequences are LNHDA and SQIVND (reference sequence). J lost 5 bases, V lost 6 bases, and 6 bases had no gene match. The CDR3 is made up of 16 amino acids. The CDR3 nucleotides read TGTGCCAGTAGGTCCGGGACTAGCGGGAGAGACAATGAGCAGTTCTTC. It codes for CASRSGTSGRDNEQFF. Filled out from reference TRBV19 and TRBJ2-1, the complete variable domain reads DGGITQSPKYLFRKEGQNVTLSCEQNLNHDAMYWYRQDPGQGLRLIYYSQIVNDFQKGDIAEGYSVSREKKESFPLTVTSAQKNPTAFYLCASRSGTSGRDNEQFFGPGTRLTVL.

The chain carries TRBV7-3 and TRBJ2-7; tentative D call: TRBD2 (5 bases). The CDR3 spans 14 residues. Germline V gene sequence: CDR1 SGHTA, CDR2 FQGTGA. Trimming cost V 0 bases and J 3 bases, with 9 bases left between them. CDR3 DNA sequence: TGTGCCAGCAGCTTAACAAAGGGAGACTACGAGCAGTACTTC. Amino acids: CASSLTKGDYEQYF.

This clone was counted once. The CDR3 DNA reads TGTGCCAGCAGCAAAGACGGAAAATCCTACGAGCAGTACTTC. It encodes CASSKDGKSYEQYF. This chain uses TRBV6-5 with TRBJ2-7; unclear D gene. V was pared by 6 bases and J by 1 base, with 13 bases between. The CDR3 contains 14 residues. CDR1 and CDR2 from the germline V gene are MNHEY and SVGAGI.

This sequence joins TRBV11-2 and TRBJ2-7; D is unclear. The germline CDR1 and CDR2 sequences are SGHAT and FQNNGV. V lost 0 bases to trimming and J lost 0 bases, with 9 bases between them. There are 15 residues in the CDR3. CDR3 coding DNA: TGTGCCAGCAGCTTAGATCGGTGGAGCTCCTACGAGCAGTACTTC. Its protein product is CASSLDRWSSYEQYF.

The V call is TRBV10-1, the J call TRBJ2-3, with 8 bases matching TRBD2. The CDR3 is made up of 14 amino acids. Germline trimming cut 6 bases from V and 2 bases from J; bases unmatched to any gene: 4. Per the germline V gene, CDR1 is WNHNN and CDR2 is SYGVQD (reference sequence). The CDR3 DNA follows: TGCGCCAGCAGCGGGGGGGCAGACACAGATACGCAGTATTTT. Translation: CASSGGADTDTQYF.

The rearrangement joins TRBV6-6 to TRBJ1-3; D is unresolved. Trimming took off 7 bases at V and 0 bases at J, with 13 bases between the two ends. There are 15 residues in the CDR3. Germline CDR1 is MNHNY and CDR2 is SVGAGI (reference sequence). CDR3 loop: CASIQTGLSGNTIYF. The CDR3, as DNA: TGTGCCAGCATTCAAACCGGGCTCTCTGGAAACACCATATATTTT.

J is TRBJ2-6 and V is TRBV30; D is unresolved. The CDR3 contains 13 residues. Trimming removed 0 bases at V and 4 bases at J, with 4 bases between. CDR1 GTSNPN and CDR2 SVGIG come from the germline V gene (reference sequence). Written as DNA, the CDR3 is TGTGCCTGGAGTGTAAAAGGGGCCAACGTCCTGACTTTC. It encodes CAWSVKGANVLTF.

This chain connects TRBV7-9 to TRBJ2-7; TRBD2 matches 15 bases. V lost 5 bases and J lost 4; bases outside the gene matches: 9. The CDR3 has 17 amino acids. Per the germline V gene, CDR1 is SEHNR and CDR2 is FQNEAQ (reference sequence). CDR3 sequence reads: CASSQGLGTSGRYEQYF. In DNA, the CDR3 is TGTGCCAGCAGCCAGGGCTTAGGGACTAGCGGGAGGTACGAGCAGTACTTC.

The chain couples TRBV18 to TRBJ1-1; 7 bases align to TRBD1. The V segment lost 3 bases and the J segment 1 base; nucleotides outside the gene matches: 11. Germline V gene sequence: CDR1 KGHSH, CDR2 LQKENI. The CDR3 is made up of 17 amino acids. CDR3 amino acids: CASSPTMGQIPNTEAFF. The DNA of the CDR3 is TGTGCCAGCTCACCCACAATGGGACAGATACCGAACACTGAAGCTTTCTTT. The full variable domain, in which reference TRBV18 and TRBJ1-1 provide the parts outside the CDR3, is NAGVMQNPRHLVRRRGQEARLRCSPMKGHSHVYWYRQLPEEGLKFMVYLQKENIIDESGMPKERFSAEFPKEGPSILRIQQVVRGDSAAYFCASSPTMGQIPNTEAFFGQGTRLTVV.

The V and J genes are TRBV11-1 and TRBJ2-3; TRBD2 might be the D (6 bases). The CDR3 covers 17 residues. Germline V gives CDR1 SGHAT, CDR2 FQDESV (reference sequence). V dropped 4 bases and J dropped 3 bases, with 20 bases sitting between them. The CDR3 loop is CASSSFLSLASTDTQYF. The DNA for the CDR3 is TGTGCCAGCAGCTCCTTCTTAAGTCTAGCGTCTACAGATACGCAGTATTTT.

The chain couples TRBV4-2 to TRBJ1-5; no clear D. The V end was cut by 5 bases, the J end by 6 bases, with 14 bases between. CDR3 length: 14 residues. CDR1 is LGHNA, CDR2 YNFKEQ, per germline. The DNA for the CDR3 is TGTGCCAGCAGCGCCGGGCAGTGGGGTCAGCCCCAGCATTTT. Residues: CASSAGQWGQPQHF.

The chain carries TRBV11-1 and TRBJ2-7, with 8 bases lining up with TRBD1. The CDR3 length is 15 residues. V lost 4 bases, J lost 6 bases, and 11 bases stayed unmatched. Germline CDR1 and CDR2: SGHAT and FQDESV (reference sequence). CDR3 region: CASSSGQGVFGEQYF. The CDR3 bases are TGTGCCAGCAGCTCTGGACAGGGAGTTTTTGGCGAGCAGTACTTC.

The chain uses TRBV2 and TRBJ1-4; 7 bases map to TRBD1. CDR1 SNHLY and CDR2 FYNNEI come from the germline V gene. This CDR3 is 14 amino acids long. With 7 bases clipped from V and 3 bases from J, the junction kept 5 bases outside the gene matches. The CDR3 loop is CASITGTANEKLFF. CDR3 in DNA: TGTGCCAGCATTACCGGGACAGCTAATGAAAAACTGTTTTTT.

The chain couples TRBV7-3 to TRBJ2-7; a weak D match, TRBD2 (5 bases). Looked up from germline, CDR1 is SGHTA and CDR2 is FQGTGA. CDR3 size: 13 residues. With 8 bases removed from V and 1 base from J, the gap between germline ends came to 12 bases. As DNA, the CDR3 is TGTGCCAGCGGCCCGACGGGATCCTACGAGCAGTACTTC. Protein sequence: CASGPTGSYEQYF.

The chain recombines TRBV9 with TRBJ2-1, with D perhaps matching TRBD1 (6 bases). The CDR3 sequence is 15 residues long. V was shortened by 4 bases and J by 1 base, with 12 bases between the two germline ends. Germline V gene sequence: CDR1 SGDLS, CDR2 YYNGEE. This chain's CDR3 is CASSTAGTSYNEQFF. In nucleotides, the CDR3 is TGTGCCAGCAGCACCGCCGGGACATCCTACAATGAGCAGTTCTTC.

The chain carries TRBV2 and TRBJ1-4; the D gene is possibly TRBD1 (5 bases). Germline V CDR1 and CDR2: SNHLY, FYNNEI. V lost 2 bases and J 5 bases, leaving 12 bases between the germline ends. This CDR3 region has 15 residues. The CDR3 DNA is TGTGCCAGCAGTGAATTGGGCAGGGCGAATGAAAAACTGTTTTTT. Its translation: CASSELGRANEKLFF.

J is TRBJ2-5 and V is TRBV4-2, with 7 nucleotides matching TRBD2. Germline V CDR1 and CDR2: LGHNA, YNFKEQ. CDR3 length: 17 residues. The junction had 10 bases not matched to a gene; V was cut back by 1 base and J by 2 bases. The CDR3: CASSQGEGGSGQETQYF. For the CDR3, the DNA is TGTGCCAGCAGCCAAGGCGAAGGCGGGAGTGGTCAAGAGACCCAGTACTTC.

The V call is TRBV5-1, the J call TRBJ1-3, with 7 bases fitting TRBD1. V lost 6 bases and J lost 4; bases outside the gene matches: 10. Germline V gene sequence: CDR1 SGHRS, CDR2 YFSETQ. The CDR3 totals 15 residues. CDR3 nucleotide sequence: TGCGCCAGCACCCTCGTCCCGGGACAGGGAAACACCATATATTTT. This codes for CASTLVPGQGNTIYF. Together with reference TRBV5-1 and TRBJ1-3, the CDR3 gives the full variable domain: KAGVTQTPRYLIKTRGQQVTLSCSPISGHRSVSWYQQTPGQGLQFLFEYFSETQRNKGNFPGRFSGRQFSNSRSEMNVSTLELGDSALYLCASTLVPGQGNTIYFGEGSWLTVV.

The genes are TRBV7-8 and TRBJ1-1, with D uncertain. The germline V and J ends were trimmed by 4 bases and 7 bases, with 10 bases remaining between them. In germline, CDR1 is SGHVS, CDR2 FQNEAQ. The CDR3 consists of 12 residues. The DNA for the CDR3 is TGTGCCAGCAGCTCTCGGACGGGTGAAGCTTTCTTT. This translates into CASSSRTGEAFF. Variable domain in full (rest from reference TRBV7-8 and TRBJ1-1): GAGVSQSPRYKVAKRGQDVALRCDPISGHVSLFWYQQALGQGPEFLTYFQNEAQLDKSGLPSDRFFAERPEGSVSTLKIQRTQQEDSAVYLCASSSRTGEAFFGQGTRLTVV.

This rearrangement joins TRBV7-9 to TRBJ2-2; possibly TRBD2 for D (5 bases). The ends were cut back, 8 bases at V and 0 bases at J, with 7 bases in the middle. The CDR3 is 13 residues long. Germline lookup yields CDR1 SEHNR and CDR2 FQNEAQ (reference sequence). CDR3 residues: CASQLANTGELFF. The CDR3 DNA sequence: TGTGCCAGCCAACTAGCGAACACCGGGGAGCTGTTTTTT.

A single count supports this clone. CDR3 in DNA: TGTGCCAGCAGTTACTCTGGGGGGAATCAGCCCCAGCATTTT. The encoded protein is CASSYSGGNQPQHF. The chain joins TRBV6-6 to TRBJ1-5; tentative D call: TRBD1 (5 bases). The V end lost 0 bases, the J end lost 4 bases, and 7 bases lay between the germline ends. The CDR3 sequence is 14 residues long. Germline CDR1 reads MNHNY; CDR2 reads SVGAGI (reference sequence).

The V and J genes are TRBV5-4 and TRBJ2-7, with TRBD1 as a possible D gene (5 bases). V dropped 3 bases and J dropped 2 bases, with 15 bases sitting between them. Germline CDR1 reads SGHNT; CDR2 reads YYREEE (reference sequence). This CDR3 has 15 amino acids. DNA of the CDR3: TGTGCCAGCAGCTCGCAGGTTCGGACACCCTACGAGCAGTACTTC. The encoded protein is CASSSQVRTPYEQYF.